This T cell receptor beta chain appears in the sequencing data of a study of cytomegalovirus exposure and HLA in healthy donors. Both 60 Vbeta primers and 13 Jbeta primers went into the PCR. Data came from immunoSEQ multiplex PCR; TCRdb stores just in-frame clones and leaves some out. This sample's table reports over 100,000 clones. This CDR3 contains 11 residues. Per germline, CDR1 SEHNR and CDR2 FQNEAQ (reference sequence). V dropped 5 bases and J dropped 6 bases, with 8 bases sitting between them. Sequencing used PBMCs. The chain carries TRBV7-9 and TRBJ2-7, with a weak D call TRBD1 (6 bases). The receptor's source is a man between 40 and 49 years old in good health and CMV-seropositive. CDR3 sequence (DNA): TGTGCCAGCAGCCCAGGGGTCGAGCAGTACTTC. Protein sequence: CASSPGVEQYF.